The clone carrying this T cell receptor beta chain was seen only a few times. As yet, its antigen is unknown. With a much larger clone just one base away, this may be a read error. Using its own MiXCR run on the reads, TCRdb lists one record per CDR3 protein. The sample consists of approximately 190,000 distinct CDR3 sequences, more than 9% of them appearing once. The data originate from a study of T cell repertoires in cytomegalovirus infection. Whole-study context: In public TCR beta signatures, there were indications of both CMV infection and matching HLA type. Study-level points and caveats: HLA-C-restricted CMV-specific TCR beta clonotypes prevailed in the ex vivo response. Carriers of CMV and the relevant HLA type were discriminated by public TCR beta frequency.

Trimming stripped 2 bases from V and 0 bases from J, with 8 bases between. CDR1 is MNHEY and CDR2 is SVGEGT in the germline V gene. The CDR3 spans 15 residues. Sequenced input: PBMCs. The rearrangement joins TRBV6-2 or TRBV6-3 to TRBJ1-5, with D perhaps TRBD1 (6 bases). The TCR was taken from a human donor in good health (CMV status not recorded). Some clones in this sample may be carry-over from other donors' samples. The CDR3 nucleotides are TGTGCCAGCAGTTACCACAGGGCTAGCAATCAGCCCCAGCATTTT. Translating it yields CASSYHRASNQPQHF.